This entry is about one T cell receptor beta chain. Its antigen is as yet unknown. Data came from immunoSEQ multiplex PCR; TCRdb stores just in-frame clones and leaves some out. The data contain some 84,000 clones, approximately 90% of them singletons. This entry belongs to a study of T cell responses to AZD1222 COVID-19 vaccine. Study-wide results and caveats: White British donors predominated, females outnumbered males, and clonal diversity was possibly underestimated. Spike-spanning, vaccine-associated CD4 TCRs were dominant at 160-218 and 743-854.

This TCR was recovered from an adult who received the AZD1222 COVID-19 vaccine. Sequencing was performed on peripheral blood, taken 28 days after the second AZD1222 dose.

The DNA of the CDR3 is TGCGCCAGCAGCTTTGAGCTGAACACTGAAGCTTTCTTT. Its protein is CASSFELNTEAFF. This chain uses TRBV5-1 with TRBJ1-1; D is ambiguous. The V end lost 2 bases, the J end lost 0 bases, and 5 bases lay between the germline ends. The germline gives CDR1 SGHRS, CDR2 YFSETQ. The CDR3 extends over 13 amino acids.